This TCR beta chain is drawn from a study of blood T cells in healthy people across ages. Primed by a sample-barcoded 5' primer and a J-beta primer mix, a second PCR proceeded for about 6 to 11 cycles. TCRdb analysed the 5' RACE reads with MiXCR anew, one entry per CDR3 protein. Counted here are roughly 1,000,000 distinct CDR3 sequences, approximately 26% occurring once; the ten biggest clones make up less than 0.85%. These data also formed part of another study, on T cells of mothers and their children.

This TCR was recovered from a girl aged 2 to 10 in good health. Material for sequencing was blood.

CDR3 amino acids: CASRNGGPGEVAGELFF. DNA for the CDR3: TGTGCCAGCAGAAACGGGGGGCCCGGGGAGGTAGCCGGGGAGCTGTTTTTT. This chain connects TRBV21-1 to TRBJ2-2; the table's D call, TRBD2, has no DNA check behind it. TRBV21-1 counts as a pseudogene. The CDR3 length is 17 residues.